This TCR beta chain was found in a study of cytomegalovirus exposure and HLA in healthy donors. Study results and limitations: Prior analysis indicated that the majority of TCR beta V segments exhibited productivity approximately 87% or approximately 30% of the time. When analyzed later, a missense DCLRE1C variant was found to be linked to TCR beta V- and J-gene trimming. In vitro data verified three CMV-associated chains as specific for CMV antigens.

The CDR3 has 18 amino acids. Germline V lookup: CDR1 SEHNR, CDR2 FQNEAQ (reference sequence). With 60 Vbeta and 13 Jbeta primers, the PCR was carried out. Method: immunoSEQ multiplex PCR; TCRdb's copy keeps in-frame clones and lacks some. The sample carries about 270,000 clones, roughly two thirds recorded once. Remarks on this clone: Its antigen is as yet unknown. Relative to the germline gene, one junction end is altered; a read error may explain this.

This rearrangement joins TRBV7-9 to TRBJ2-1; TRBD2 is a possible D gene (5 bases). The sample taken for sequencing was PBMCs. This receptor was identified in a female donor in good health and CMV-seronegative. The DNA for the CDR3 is TGTTCCAGCAGCCCCGCCTTCCTAGCCCTCTCCTCCTACAATGAGCAGTTCTTC. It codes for CSSSPAFLALSSYNEQFF.